Presented here are 3 T cell receptor beta chains from one specimen sequenced in a study of identical twins. TCRdb reanalysed the 5' RACE reads using MiXCR and keeps one entry per CDR3 protein. The table lists approximately 260,000 distinct CDR3 sequences, over 12% of them singletons. Sample: memory (CD45RO+) T cells sorted from blood. The receptors were gathered from a woman in her late teens or twenties in good health.

This clonotype has at least ten counts. The chain couples TRBV29-1 to TRBJ2-2; 9 nucleotides align to TRBD2. The V gene end was trimmed by 6 bases and the J gene end by 5 bases; junction bases not matched to a gene: 10. The germline V gene encodes CDR1 SQVTM and CDR2 ANQGSEA. The CDR3 has 15 residues. The CDR3 coding sequence is TGCAGCGTGAGACACGGGACTAGCCGGACCGGGGAGCTGTTTTTT. It encodes CSVRHGTSRTGELFF.

This clonotype was detected many times. V usage is TRBV5-1 and J usage is TRBJ2-1; D remains ambiguous. V gave up 0 bases and J gave up 4 bases, with 20 bases separating them. The length of the CDR3 is 18 residues. Germline V gives CDR1 SGHRS, CDR2 YFSETQ. The CDR3, as DNA: TGCGCCAGCAGCTTGGAGAGCAGCCTATCGGCCGGTTACAATGAGCAGTTCTTC. This gives the protein CASSLESSLSAGYNEQFF.

This rearrangement joins TRBV2 to TRBJ1-4, with a tentative D call TRBD1 (5 bases). The CDR3 runs to 12 residues. V was pared by 10 bases and J by 6 bases, with 12 bases between. CDR1 is SNHLY and CDR2 is FYNNEI in the germline V gene. The CDR3 DNA is TGTGCCACCCGGGACGATGATGAAAAACTGTTTTTT. It codes for CATRDDDEKLFF.